The sample holds a few counts of the clone carrying this T cell receptor (beta chain). The antigen is undetermined. CDR1 is MNHEY and CDR2 is SVGEGT in the germline V gene. The V end was cut by 4 bases, the J end by 5 bases, with 12 bases between. This CDR3 contains 13 residues. The data originate from a study of response to subunit inactivated influenza vaccine. Study outcomes and limitations: Seasonal influenza vaccination, on each occasion, was suggested by the authors to recruit few new T cells.

MiXCR, run by TCRdb on the RT-PCR reads, gives a single entry per CDR3 protein. The sample lists 450,000 to 550,000 distinct CDR3 sequences, about 25% occurring once. This sequence originates from a man in his forties or fifties who received an inactivated influenza vaccine. Sequencing was performed on CD4+ T cells sorted from PBMCs, taken roughly 5 days after vaccination. The chain combines TRBV6-2 or TRBV6-3 with TRBJ2-7, with D possibly being TRBD2 (7 bases). In DNA form, the CDR3 reads TGTGCCAGCAGTTCGGGGGGCACAGACGAGCAGTACTTC. Its protein is CASSSGGTDEQYF.